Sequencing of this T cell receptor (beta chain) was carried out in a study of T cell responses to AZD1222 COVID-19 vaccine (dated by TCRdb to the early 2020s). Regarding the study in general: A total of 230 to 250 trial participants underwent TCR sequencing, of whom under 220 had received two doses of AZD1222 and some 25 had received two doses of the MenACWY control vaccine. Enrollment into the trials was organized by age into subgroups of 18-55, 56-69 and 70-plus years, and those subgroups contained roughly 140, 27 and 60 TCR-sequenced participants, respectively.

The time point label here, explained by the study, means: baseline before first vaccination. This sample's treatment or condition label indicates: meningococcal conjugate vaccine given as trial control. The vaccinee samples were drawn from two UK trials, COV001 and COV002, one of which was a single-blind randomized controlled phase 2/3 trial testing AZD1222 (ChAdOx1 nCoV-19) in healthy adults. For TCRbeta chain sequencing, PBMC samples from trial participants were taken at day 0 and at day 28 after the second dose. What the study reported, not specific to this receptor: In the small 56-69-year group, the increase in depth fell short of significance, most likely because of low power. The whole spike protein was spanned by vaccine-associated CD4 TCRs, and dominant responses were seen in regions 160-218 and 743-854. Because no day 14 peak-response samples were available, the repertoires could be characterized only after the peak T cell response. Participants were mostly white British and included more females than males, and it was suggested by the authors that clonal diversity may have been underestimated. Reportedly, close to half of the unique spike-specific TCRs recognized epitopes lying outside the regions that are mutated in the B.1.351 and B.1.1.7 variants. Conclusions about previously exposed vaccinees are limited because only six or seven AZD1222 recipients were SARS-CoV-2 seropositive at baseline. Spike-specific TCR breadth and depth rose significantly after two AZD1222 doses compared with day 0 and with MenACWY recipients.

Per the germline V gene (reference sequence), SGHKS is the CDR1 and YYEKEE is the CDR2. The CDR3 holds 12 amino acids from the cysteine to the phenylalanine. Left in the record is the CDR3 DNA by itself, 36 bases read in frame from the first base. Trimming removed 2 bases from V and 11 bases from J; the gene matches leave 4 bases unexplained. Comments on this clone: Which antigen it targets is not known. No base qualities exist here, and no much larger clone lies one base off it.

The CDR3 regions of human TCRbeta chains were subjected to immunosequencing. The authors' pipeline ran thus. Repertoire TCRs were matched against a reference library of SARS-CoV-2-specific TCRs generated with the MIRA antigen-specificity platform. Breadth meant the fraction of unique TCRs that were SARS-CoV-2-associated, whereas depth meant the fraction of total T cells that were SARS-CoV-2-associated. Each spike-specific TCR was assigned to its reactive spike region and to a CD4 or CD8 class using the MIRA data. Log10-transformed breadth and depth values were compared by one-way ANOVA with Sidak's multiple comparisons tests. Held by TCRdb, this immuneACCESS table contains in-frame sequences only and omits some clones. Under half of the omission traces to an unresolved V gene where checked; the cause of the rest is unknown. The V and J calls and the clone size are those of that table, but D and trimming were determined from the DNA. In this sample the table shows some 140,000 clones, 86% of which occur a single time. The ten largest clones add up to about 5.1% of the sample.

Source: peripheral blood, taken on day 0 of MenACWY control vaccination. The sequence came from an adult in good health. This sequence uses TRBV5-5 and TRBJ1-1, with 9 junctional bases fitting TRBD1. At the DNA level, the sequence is TGTGCCAGCAGCTTAGGACAGGGGAAGGCTTTCTTT. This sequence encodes CASSLGQGKAFF. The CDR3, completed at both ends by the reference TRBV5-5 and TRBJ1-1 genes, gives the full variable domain DAGVTQSPTHLIKTRGQQVTLRCSPISGHKSVSWYQQVLGQGPQFIFQYYEKEERGRGNFPDRFSARQFPNYSSELNVNALLLGDSALYLCASSLGQGKAFFGQGTRLTVV.